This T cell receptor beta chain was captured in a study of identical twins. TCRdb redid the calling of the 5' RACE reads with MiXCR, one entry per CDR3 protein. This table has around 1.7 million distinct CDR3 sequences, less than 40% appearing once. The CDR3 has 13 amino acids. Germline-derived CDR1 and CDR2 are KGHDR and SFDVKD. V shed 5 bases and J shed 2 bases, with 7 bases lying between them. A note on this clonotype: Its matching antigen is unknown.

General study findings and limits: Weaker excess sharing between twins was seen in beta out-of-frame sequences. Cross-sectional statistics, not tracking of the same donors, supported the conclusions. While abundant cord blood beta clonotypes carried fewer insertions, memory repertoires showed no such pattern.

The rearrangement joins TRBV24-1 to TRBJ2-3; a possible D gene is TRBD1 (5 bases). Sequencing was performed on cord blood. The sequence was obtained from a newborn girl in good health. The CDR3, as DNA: TGTGCCACCAGTGCGACAGCCACAGATACGCAGTATTTT. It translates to CATSATATDTQYF.